One sample yielded the 24 T cell receptor beta chains listed below, sequenced in a study of response to subunit inactivated influenza vaccine. TCRdb processed the RT-PCR reads anew with MiXCR; each CDR3 protein has one entry. The sample carries some 540,000 distinct CDR3 sequences, roughly 25% recorded once. These data also formed part of another study, on T cells expressing NK-cell markers. Turning to that study: Synthesis of TCR beta cDNA relied on 5'RACE template switching carrying UMIs.

Sample: CD4+ T cells sorted from PBMCs, taken roughly 12 days after vaccination. The receptors come from a man aged 45-65 years who received an inactivated influenza vaccine.

The CDR3 nucleotides are TGTGCCAGCAGTTACAGAGGGACAGGGCGACCCCTCCACTTT. Protein product: CASSYRGTGRPLHF. This chain joins TRBV6-2 or TRBV6-3 and TRBJ1-6; TRBD1 aligns across 9 bases. V was clipped by 2 bases and J by 12 bases; unmatched bases: 5. This CDR3 comprises 14 residues. CDR1 is MNHEY, CDR2 SVGEGT, per germline.

This clonotype has just a few counts. The chain combines TRBV27 with TRBJ2-1; 8 nucleotides agree with TRBD2. V was clipped by 6 bases and J by 0 bases; unmatched bases: 19. The CDR3 length is 20 residues. The V gene's germline CDR1 is MNHEY and CDR2 SMNVEV (reference sequence). The CDR3 bases are TGTGCCAGCAGCTCACCATCGGGGCTAGCGGGTAAGCCCTCCTACAATGAGCAGTTCTTC. This encodes CASSSPSGLAGKPSYNEQFF.

The chain combines TRBV6-4 with TRBJ2-5; TRBD1 matches 9 bases. The CDR3 has 16 amino acids. CDR1 is MRHNA and CDR2 is SNTAGT in the germline V gene. J lost 0 bases, V lost 2 bases, and 4 bases had no gene match. CDR3 nucleotides: TGTGCCAGCAGTGACACAGGGGGCCGTGACCAAGAGACCCAGTACTTC. It encodes CASSDTGGRDQETQYF.

The gene calls are TRBV3-1 and TRBJ2-5; perhaps TRBD2 as D (6 bases). The CDR3 consists of 18 residues. Looked up from germline, CDR1 is LGHDT and CDR2 is YNNKEL (reference sequence). V shed 4 bases and J shed 7 bases, with 28 bases lying between them. The CDR3 coding sequence is TGTGCCAGCAGCCCCGTCGCTCAGGTACGAGCGGGCGATGGGACCCAGTACTTC. Its translation is CASSPVAQVRAGDGTQYF.

The chain has TRBV10-2 and TRBJ2-7, with 10 bases identical to TRBD1. Trimming at V came to 7 bases and at J to 6 bases, leaving 6 bases not matched to a gene. This CDR3 spans 13 amino acids. Looked up from germline, CDR1 is WSHSY and CDR2 is SAAADI. The CDR3 spells CASTPGQGIEQYF. CDR3 DNA: TGCGCCAGCACCCCGGGACAGGGGATCGAGCAGTACTTC.

This clonotype was detected a few times. The V gene is TRBV7-2, the J gene TRBJ2-7; D ambiguous. V lost 7 bases and J 3 bases, leaving 19 bases between the germline ends. Germline CDR1 reads SGHTA; CDR2 reads FQGNSA. The length of the CDR3 is 15 residues. CDR3 residues: CASTNPGLLVYEQYF. DNA of the CDR3: TGTGCCAGCACCAATCCGGGCCTACTCGTCTACGAGCAGTACTTC.

The gene calls are TRBV10-3 and TRBJ2-1, with D hard to call. Germline CDR1 is ENHRY and CDR2 is SYGVKD. The V end was cut by 2 bases, the J end by 0 bases, with 8 bases between. This CDR3 has 15 amino acids. The CDR3 nucleotides are TGTGCCATCAGTGAGGGCAGTAGCTCCTACAATGAGCAGTTCTTC. The encoded protein is CAISEGSSSYNEQFF.

This clonotype has only a few counts. V gene TRBV15 combines with J gene TRBJ2-2; D is unclear. Between the trimmed V and J ends, which lost 0 bases and 6 bases, there was a span of 8 bases. The germline V gene has CDR1 LNHNV and CDR2 YYDKDF (reference sequence). The CDR3 sequence is 14 residues long. For the CDR3, the DNA is TGTGCCACCAGCAGAGAGATAGGGTCCGGGGAGCTGTTTTTT. Translating it yields CATSREIGSGELFF.

This clonotype was counted between two and nine times. CDR3 DNA: TGCAGTGCTAGAGGGGTACTGAACAATGAGCAGTTCTTC. Its translation is CSARGVLNNEQFF. The rearrangement joins TRBV20-1 to TRBJ2-1; D ambiguous. Germline V gives CDR1 DFQATT, CDR2 SNEGSKA (reference sequence). Between the trimmed V and J ends, which lost 1 base and 5 bases, there was a span of 9 bases. The CDR3 extends over 13 amino acids.

The V call is TRBV9, the J call TRBJ1-1; D possibly corresponds to TRBD1 (5 bases). Germline CDR1 reads SGDLS; CDR2 reads YYNGEE. The CDR3 consists of 14 residues. V shed 2 bases and J shed 4 bases, with 12 bases lying between them. The CDR3 sequence: CASSVGGWGTEAFF. CDR3 nucleotides: TGTGCCAGCAGCGTTGGGGGTTGGGGCACTGAAGCTTTCTTT.

This chain joins TRBV5-1 and TRBJ2-3; D may match TRBD1 or TRBD2 (5 bases each). V lost 3 bases and J lost 2, with 10 bases in between. This CDR3 is built from 14 residues. The germline V gene encodes CDR1 SGHRS and CDR2 YFSETQ. The CDR3, as DNA: TGCGCCAGCAGCTCGGGACCTACCACAGATACGCAGTATTTT. Translation: CASSSGPTTDTQYF. The variable domain in full, with the rest retrieved from reference TRBV5-1 and TRBJ2-3, is KAGVTQTPRYLIKTRGQQVTLSCSPISGHRSVSWYQQTPGQGLQFLFEYFSETQRNKGNFPGRFSGRQFSNSRSEMNVSTLELGDSALYLCASSSGPTTDTQYFGPGTRLTVL.

The genes are TRBV20-1 and TRBJ1-1; possible D gene TRBD1, 5 bases. With 0 bases removed from V and 5 bases from J, the gap between germline ends came to 16 bases. Germline lookup yields CDR1 DFQATT and CDR2 SNEGSKA (reference sequence). The CDR3 extends over 15 amino acids. The chain's CDR3 is CSARDPIAGRTEAFF. The CDR3 region has the DNA TGCAGTGCTAGAGATCCAATCGCAGGGAGGACTGAAGCTTTCTTT.

V is TRBV5-4 and J is TRBJ2-2; D could derive from TRBD1 or TRBD2 (5 bases each). There are 19 residues in the CDR3. Between the trimmed V and J ends, which lost 3 bases and 2 bases, there was a span of 23 bases. The germline V gene has CDR1 SGHNT and CDR2 YYREEE (reference sequence). The CDR3 is CASSSGPWSGLGNTGELFF. Here the CDR3 DNA reads TGTGCCAGCAGCTCGGGACCCTGGTCCGGATTGGGTAACACCGGGGAGCTGTTTTTT. Combining the CDR3 with reference TRBV5-4 and TRBJ2-2 gives the whole variable domain ETGVTQSPTHLIKTRGQQVTLRCSSQSGHNTVSWYQQALGQGPQFIFQYYREEENGRGNFPPRFSGLQFPNYSSELNVNALELDDSALYLCASSSGPWSGLGNTGELFFGEGSRLTVL.

In this sample, this clonotype turned up many times. V and J are TRBV7-2 and TRBJ2-1; TRBD1 is a possible D gene (6 bases). Germline V gives CDR1 SGHTA, CDR2 FQGNSA. The CDR3 runs to 13 residues. The ends were cut back, 1 base at V and 6 bases at J, with 7 bases in the middle. Written as DNA, the CDR3 is TGTGCCAGCAGCTTAGGACAGGTCAATGAGCAGTTCTTC. As protein: CASSLGQVNEQFF.

In DNA, the CDR3 is TGTGCCAGCAGGCCGACAGGTACCTACAATGAGCAGTTCTTC. Translated, it gives CASRPTGTYNEQFF. The rearrangement links TRBV2 to TRBJ2-1, with a possible D match to TRBD1 (6 bases). The CDR3 has 14 residues. The germline V and J ends were trimmed by 6 bases and 2 bases, with 11 bases remaining between them. Germline assignment: CDR1 SNHLY and CDR2 FYNNEI.

The chain joins TRBV4-3 to TRBJ1-2; D might be TRBD1 (5 bases). The CDR3 runs 15 residues. Trimming shortened V by 0 bases and J by 2 bases, and 10 bases separated the two germline ends. From germline, CDR1 is LGHNA and CDR2 YSLEER. The CDR3 reads CASSQDAGRNYGYTF. The CDR3, as DNA: TGCGCCAGCAGCCAAGATGCGGGACGGAACTATGGCTACACCTTC.

The CDR3 region is CASSLTSGRDHEQYF. CDR3 nucleotide sequence: TGTGCCAGCAGCTTAACTAGCGGGAGGGACCACGAGCAGTACTTC. The rearrangement joins TRBV7-3 to TRBJ2-7; TRBD2 aligns across 11 bases. The V gene's germline CDR1 is SGHTA and CDR2 FQGTGA. V lost 0 bases to trimming and J lost 5 bases; unmatched junction nucleotides: 3. The CDR3 extends over 15 amino acids.

In this sample, this clonotype turned up a few times. The V and J genes are TRBV3-1 and TRBJ2-7; 14 positions match TRBD2. Germline V CDR1 and CDR2: LGHDT, YNNKEL (reference sequence). Trimming cost V 4 bases and J 4 bases; bases outside gene matches: 9. CDR3 size: 17 residues. CDR3 residues: CASSPTGTSGRVYEQYF. CDR3 coding DNA: TGTGCCAGCAGCCCGACAGGGACTAGCGGGAGAGTTTACGAGCAGTACTTC.

The genes are TRBV20-1 and TRBJ1-2; D is perhaps TRBD1 (5 bases). Trimming pared 6 bases from V and 5 bases from J, leaving 13 bases between. Germline values: CDR1 DFQATT, CDR2 SNEGSKA (reference sequence). CDR3 size: 12 residues. The CDR3 nucleotides read TGCAGTGCCGGTGGGACTGGATATGGCTACACCTTC. It encodes CSAGGTGYGYTF.

The chain carries TRBV15 and TRBJ2-1; D ambiguous. The CDR3 consists of 12 residues. V shed 0 bases and J shed 8 bases, with 5 bases lying between them. Germline CDR1 and CDR2: LNHNV and YYDKDF (reference sequence). The CDR3 loop is CATSRELYEQFF. CDR3 in DNA: TGTGCCACCAGCAGAGAGCTCTATGAGCAGTTCTTC.

The rearrangement joins TRBV27 to TRBJ2-2; D may be TRBD2 (6 bases). V was trimmed by 3 bases and J by 15 bases, leaving 17 bases between them. The CDR3 sequence is 13 residues long. Germline CDR1 reads MNHEY; CDR2 reads SMNVEV (reference sequence). For the CDR3, the DNA is TGTGCCAGCAGTTTTAGGGGAGCGGGCCAGGTGTTTTTT. Residues: CASSFRGAGQVFF.

There are a few counts of this clonotype. The chain combines TRBV5-5 with TRBJ2-5, with a tentative D call TRBD1 (5 bases). Trimming stripped 4 bases from V and 5 bases from J, with 21 bases between. The CDR3 covers 16 residues. The V gene's germline CDR1 is SGHKS and CDR2 YYEKEE (reference sequence). Written as DNA, the CDR3 is TGTGCCAGCAGCCGTGCGCCGGCAGGGCTGTTGGAGACCCAGTACTTC. Translated: CASSRAPAGLLETQYF. Variable domain in full (rest from reference TRBV5-5 and TRBJ2-5): DAGVTQSPTHLIKTRGQQVTLRCSPISGHKSVSWYQQVLGQGPQFIFQYYEKEERGRGNFPDRFSARQFPNYSSELNVNALLLGDSALYLCASSRAPAGLLETQYFGPGTRLLVL.

This clonotype was found a few times. The CDR3 bases are TGTGCCAGCAGCCAATCTTCGGCGGGGAACACCGGGGAGCTGTTTTTT. Translated: CASSQSSAGNTGELFF. This chain uses TRBV4-2 with TRBJ2-2, with D perhaps TRBD2 (5 bases). Germline V gene lookup returns CDR1 LGHNA and CDR2 YNFKEQ. The V end lost 2 bases, the J end lost 1 base, and 11 bases lay between the germline ends. The CDR3 totals 16 residues.

The chain recombines TRBV5-1 with TRBJ2-1; 16 nucleotides line up with TRBD2. V dropped 1 base and J dropped 0; count of bases not matched to a gene: 10. Germline V gene lookup returns CDR1 SGHRS and CDR2 YFSETQ. This CDR3 contains 21 residues. The CDR3 coding sequence is TGCGCCAGCAGCTTGTATGGGACTAGCGGGAGGGGCTATAGCTCCTACAATGAGCAGTTCTTC. This gives the protein CASSLYGTSGRGYSSYNEQFF.